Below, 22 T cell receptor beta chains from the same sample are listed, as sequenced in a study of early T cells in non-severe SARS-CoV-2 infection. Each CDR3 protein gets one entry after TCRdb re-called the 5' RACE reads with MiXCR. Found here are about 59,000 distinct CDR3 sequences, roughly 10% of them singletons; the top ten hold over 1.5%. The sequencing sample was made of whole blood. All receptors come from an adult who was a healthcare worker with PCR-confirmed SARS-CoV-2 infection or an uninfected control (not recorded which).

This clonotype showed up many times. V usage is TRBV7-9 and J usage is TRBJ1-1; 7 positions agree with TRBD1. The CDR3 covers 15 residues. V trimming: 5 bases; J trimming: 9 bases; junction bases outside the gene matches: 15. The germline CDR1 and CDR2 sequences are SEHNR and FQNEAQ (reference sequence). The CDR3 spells CASSPGTAGGTKAFF. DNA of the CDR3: TGTGCCAGCAGCCCCGGGACAGCGGGGGGGACCAAAGCTTTCTTT.

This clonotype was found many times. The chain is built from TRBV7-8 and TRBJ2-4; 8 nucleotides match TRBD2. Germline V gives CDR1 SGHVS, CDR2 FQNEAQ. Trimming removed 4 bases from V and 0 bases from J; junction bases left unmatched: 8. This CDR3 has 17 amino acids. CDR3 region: CASSSVGGVVAKNIQYF. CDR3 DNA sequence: TGTGCCAGCAGCTCCGTCGGGGGGGTGGTAGCCAAAAACATTCAGTACTTC.

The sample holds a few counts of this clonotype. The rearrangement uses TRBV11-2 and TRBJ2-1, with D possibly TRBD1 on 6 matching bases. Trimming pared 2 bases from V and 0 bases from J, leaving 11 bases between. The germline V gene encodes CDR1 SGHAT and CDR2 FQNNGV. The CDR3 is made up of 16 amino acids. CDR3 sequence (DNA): TGTGCCAGCAGCTTAACCGGGACACTCTCCTACAATGAGCAGTTCTTC. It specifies CASSLTGTLSYNEQFF.

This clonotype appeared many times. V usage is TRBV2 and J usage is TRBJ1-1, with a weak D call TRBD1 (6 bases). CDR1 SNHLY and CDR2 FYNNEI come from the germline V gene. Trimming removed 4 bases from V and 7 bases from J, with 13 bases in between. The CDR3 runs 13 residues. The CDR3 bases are TGTGCCAGCAGTGGCGGTGCAGGGGTTGAAGCTTTCTTT. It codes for CASSGGAGVEAFF.

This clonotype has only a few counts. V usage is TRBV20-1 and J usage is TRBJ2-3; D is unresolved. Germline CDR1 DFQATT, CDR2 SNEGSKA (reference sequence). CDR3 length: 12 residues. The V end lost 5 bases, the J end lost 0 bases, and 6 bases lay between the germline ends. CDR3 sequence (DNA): TGCAGTGCTTGGAGTAGCACAGATACGCAGTATTTT. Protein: CSAWSSTDTQYF.

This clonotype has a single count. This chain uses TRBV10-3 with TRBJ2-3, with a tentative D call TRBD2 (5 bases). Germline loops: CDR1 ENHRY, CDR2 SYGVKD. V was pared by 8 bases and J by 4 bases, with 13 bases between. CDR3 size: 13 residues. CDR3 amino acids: CAIGPGSADTQYF. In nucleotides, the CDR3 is TGTGCCATCGGTCCGGGGTCCGCAGATACGCAGTATTTT.

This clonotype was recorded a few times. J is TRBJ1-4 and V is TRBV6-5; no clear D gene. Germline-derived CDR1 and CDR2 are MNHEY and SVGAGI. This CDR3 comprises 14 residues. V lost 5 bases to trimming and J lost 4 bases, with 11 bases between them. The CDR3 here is CASSAGSFNEKLFF. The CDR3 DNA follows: TGTGCCAGCAGTGCAGGCTCCTTTAATGAAAAACTGTTTTTT.

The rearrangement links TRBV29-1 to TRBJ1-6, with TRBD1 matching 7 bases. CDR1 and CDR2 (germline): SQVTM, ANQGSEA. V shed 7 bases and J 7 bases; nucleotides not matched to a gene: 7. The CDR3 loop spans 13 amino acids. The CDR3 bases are TGCAGCGCTGCGACAGGGATCAATTCACCCCTCCACTTT. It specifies CSAATGINSPLHF.

CDR3 protein: CSVFRGGPSYEQYF. The CDR3 DNA is TGCAGCGTCTTTAGAGGCGGACCCTCCTACGAGCAGTACTTC. The genes are TRBV29-1 and TRBJ2-7; no clear D. Germline CDR1 reads SQVTM; CDR2 reads ANQGSEA. Between the trimmed V and J ends, which lost 6 bases and 0 bases, there was a span of 15 bases. CDR3 length equals 14 residues.

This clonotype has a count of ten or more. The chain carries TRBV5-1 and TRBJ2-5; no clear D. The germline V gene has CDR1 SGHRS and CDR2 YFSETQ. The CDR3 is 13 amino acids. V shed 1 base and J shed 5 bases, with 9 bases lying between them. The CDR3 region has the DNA TGCGCCAGCAGCTTGAACGGACCGGAGACCCAGTACTTC. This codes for CASSLNGPETQYF.

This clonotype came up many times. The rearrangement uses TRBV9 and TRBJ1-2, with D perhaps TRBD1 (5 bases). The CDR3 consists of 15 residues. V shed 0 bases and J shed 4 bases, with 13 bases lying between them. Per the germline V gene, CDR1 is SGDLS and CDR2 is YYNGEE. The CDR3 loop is CASSVGEGLIYGYTF. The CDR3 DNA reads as TGTGCCAGCAGCGTAGGGGAGGGGTTGATCTATGGCTACACCTTC.

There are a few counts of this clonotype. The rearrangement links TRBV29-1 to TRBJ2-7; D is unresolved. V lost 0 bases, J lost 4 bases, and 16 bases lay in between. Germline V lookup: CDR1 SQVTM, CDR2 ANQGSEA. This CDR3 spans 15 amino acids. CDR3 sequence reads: CSVEETRQDRYEQYF. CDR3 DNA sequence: TGCAGCGTTGAAGAAACCCGCCAGGATCGGTACGAGCAGTACTTC.

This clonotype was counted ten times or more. Written as DNA, the CDR3 is TGTGCCAGCCGTCCAGGGAGGCATCAGCCCCAGCATTTT. It specifies CASRPGRHQPQHF. The chain has TRBV27 and TRBJ1-5; maybe TRBD1 (5 bases). The CDR3 has 13 amino acids. CDR1 is MNHEY and CDR2 is SMNVEV in the germline V gene (reference sequence). Trimming took 8 bases from V and 5 from J, leaving 13 bases between them.

The CDR3 bases are TGTGCCAGCAGCCCCCCCCGGCGCTGGGGACGAGAGCAGTTCTTC. Translating it yields CASSPPRRWGREQFF. The chain employs TRBV7-8 and TRBJ2-1; D could derive from TRBD1 or TRBD2 (5 bases each). V lost 5 bases to trimming and J lost 10 bases, with 21 bases between them. Germline V gives CDR1 SGHVS, CDR2 FQNEAQ. The CDR3 covers 15 residues.

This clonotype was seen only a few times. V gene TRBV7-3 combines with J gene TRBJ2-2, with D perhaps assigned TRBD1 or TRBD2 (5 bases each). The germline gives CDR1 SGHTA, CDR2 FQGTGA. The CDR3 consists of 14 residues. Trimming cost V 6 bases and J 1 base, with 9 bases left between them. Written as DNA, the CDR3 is TGTGCCAGCAGAGAGGGGAGGAACACCGGGGAGCTGTTTTTT. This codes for CASREGRNTGELFF.

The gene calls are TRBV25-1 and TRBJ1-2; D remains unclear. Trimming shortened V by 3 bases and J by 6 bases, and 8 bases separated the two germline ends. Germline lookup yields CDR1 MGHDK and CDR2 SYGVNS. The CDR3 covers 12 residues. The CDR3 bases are TGTGCCAGCAGTGAGAGGACCGATGGCTACACCTTC. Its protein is CASSERTDGYTF.

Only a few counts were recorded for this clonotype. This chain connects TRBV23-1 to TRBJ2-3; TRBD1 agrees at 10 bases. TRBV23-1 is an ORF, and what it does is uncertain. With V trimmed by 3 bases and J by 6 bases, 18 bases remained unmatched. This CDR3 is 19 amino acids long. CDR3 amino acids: CASSHHNKAGQGSKDTQYF. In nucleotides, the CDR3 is TGCGCCAGCAGTCACCACAACAAGGCGGGACAGGGGAGCAAGGATACGCAGTATTTT.

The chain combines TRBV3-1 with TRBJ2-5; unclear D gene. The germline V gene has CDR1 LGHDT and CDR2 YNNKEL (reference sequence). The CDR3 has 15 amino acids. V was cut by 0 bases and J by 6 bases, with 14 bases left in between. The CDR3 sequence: CASSQDSPGTKTQYF. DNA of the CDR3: TGTGCCAGCAGCCAAGACTCCCCCGGAACTAAGACCCAGTACTTC.

The CDR3 region is CASSNGPGRSYNEQFF. In DNA form, the CDR3 reads TGTGCCAGCAGCAACGGCCCGGGGAGGTCCTACAATGAGCAGTTCTTC. The chain joins TRBV12-3 or TRBV12-4 to TRBJ2-1; D perhaps matches TRBD2 (6 bases). The germline V and J ends were trimmed by 6 bases and 1 base, with 16 bases remaining between them. The CDR3 extends over 16 amino acids.

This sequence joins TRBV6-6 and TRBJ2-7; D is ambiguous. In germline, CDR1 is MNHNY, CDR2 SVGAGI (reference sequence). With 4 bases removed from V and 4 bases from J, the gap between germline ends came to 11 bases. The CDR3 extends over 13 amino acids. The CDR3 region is CASSSPFEYEQYF. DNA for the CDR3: TGTGCCAGCAGTTCCCCATTCGAGTACGAGCAGTACTTC.

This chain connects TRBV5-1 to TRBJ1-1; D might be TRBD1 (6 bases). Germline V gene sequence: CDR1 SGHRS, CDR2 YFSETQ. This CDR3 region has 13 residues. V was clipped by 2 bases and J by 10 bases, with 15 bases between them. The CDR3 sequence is CASSLLQGWVAFF. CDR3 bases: TGCGCCAGCAGCTTACTTCAGGGGTGGGTAGCTTTCTTT.

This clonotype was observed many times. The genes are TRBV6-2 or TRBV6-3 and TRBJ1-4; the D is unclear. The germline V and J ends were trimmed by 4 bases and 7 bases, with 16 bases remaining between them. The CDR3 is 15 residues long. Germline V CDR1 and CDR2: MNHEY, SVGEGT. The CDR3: CASSFRMMASEKLFF. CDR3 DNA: TGTGCCAGCAGTTTCCGGATGATGGCTAGTGAAAAACTGTTTTTT.